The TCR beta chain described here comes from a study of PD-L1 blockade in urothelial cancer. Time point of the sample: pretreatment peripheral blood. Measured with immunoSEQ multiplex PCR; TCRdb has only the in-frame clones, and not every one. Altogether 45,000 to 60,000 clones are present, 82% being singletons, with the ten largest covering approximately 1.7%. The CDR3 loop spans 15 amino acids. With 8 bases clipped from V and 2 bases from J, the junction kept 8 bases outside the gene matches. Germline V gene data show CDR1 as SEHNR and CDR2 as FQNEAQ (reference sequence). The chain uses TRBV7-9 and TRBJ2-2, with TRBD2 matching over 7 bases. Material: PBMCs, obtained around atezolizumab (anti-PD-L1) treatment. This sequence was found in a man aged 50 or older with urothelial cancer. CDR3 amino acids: CASGGVSVNTGELFF. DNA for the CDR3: TGTGCCAGCGGGGGGGTTAGCGTTAACACCGGGGAGCTGTTTTTT.